Given below is one T cell receptor beta chain in context. Original handling: Estimated nucleated cell counts came from reference gene primer amplification. This table comes from immunoSEQ multiplex PCR, and its TCRdb copy is limited to in-frame clones, with some not included. The DNA was the basis for D and trimming; V, J and clone size are from that table. The sample records 85,000 to 110,000 clones, approximately 88% being singletons. This entry is derived from a study of blood T cell repertoires in COVID-19. Study details: Italy, Spain and the United States were the sources of the convalescent and acute COVID-19 samples. T cells, B-cell-depleted T cells, or PBMCs provided the cDNA or gDNA that served as material.

J lost 4 bases, V lost 5 bases, and 2 bases had no gene match. The CDR3 has 13 residues. This sequence joins TRBV12-3 or TRBV12-4 and TRBJ2-3; 8 bases line up with TRBD1. The clonotype originates from a human donor in a cohort sampled during active COVID-19. Sequenced sample: peripheral blood. CDR3: CASSRTGSDTQYF. The CDR3, as DNA: TGTGCCAGCAGTCGGACAGGGTCAGATACGCAGTATTTT.